This TCR beta chain stems from a study of blood T cell repertoires in COVID-19. Overall study: COVID-19 samples, acute and convalescent, were from the United States, Italy and Spain. In each case, the material was cDNA or gDNA derived from T cells, B-cell-depleted T cells, or PBMCs.

As processed by the authors: Reference gene primer amplification yielded estimated nucleated cell counts. The assay was immunoSEQ multiplex PCR, and TCRdb's table has in-frame clones only and misses some. V and J calls and clone size come straight from that table; D and trimming were deduced from the DNA. The sample has roughly 15,000 clones, roughly 88% seen once. The CDR3 covers 17 residues. Germline CDR1 is LNHDA and CDR2 is SQIVND (reference sequence). V lost 6 bases, J lost 0 bases, and 18 bases lay in between. The TCR originated in a man between 65 and 85 years old in a cohort sampled during active COVID-19. The material sequenced was peripheral blood. This rearrangement joins TRBV19 to TRBJ1-3; D perhaps matches TRBD1 (6 bases). For the CDR3, the DNA is TGTGCCAGTAGAGTATCGGGACATAGTTCCTCTGGAAACACCATATATTTT. As protein: CASRVSGHSSSGNTIYF.